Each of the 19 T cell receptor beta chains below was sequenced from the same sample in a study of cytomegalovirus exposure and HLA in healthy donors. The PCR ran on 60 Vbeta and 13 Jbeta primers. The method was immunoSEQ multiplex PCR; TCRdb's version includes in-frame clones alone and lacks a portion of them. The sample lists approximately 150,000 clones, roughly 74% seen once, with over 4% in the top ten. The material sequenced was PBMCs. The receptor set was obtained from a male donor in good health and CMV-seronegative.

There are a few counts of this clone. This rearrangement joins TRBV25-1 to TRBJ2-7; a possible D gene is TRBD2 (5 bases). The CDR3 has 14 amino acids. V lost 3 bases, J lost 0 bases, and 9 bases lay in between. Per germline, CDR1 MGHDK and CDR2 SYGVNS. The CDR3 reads CASSDSVNSYEQYF. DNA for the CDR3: TGTGCCAGCAGTGATAGCGTCAACTCCTACGAGCAGTACTTC.

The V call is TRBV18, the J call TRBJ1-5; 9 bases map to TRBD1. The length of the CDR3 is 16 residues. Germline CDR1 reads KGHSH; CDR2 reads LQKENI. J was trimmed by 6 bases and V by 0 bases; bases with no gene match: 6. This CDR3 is CASSPPGQGFSQPQHF. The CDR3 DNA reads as TGTGCCAGCTCACCACCGGGACAGGGATTTAGTCAGCCCCAGCATTTT.

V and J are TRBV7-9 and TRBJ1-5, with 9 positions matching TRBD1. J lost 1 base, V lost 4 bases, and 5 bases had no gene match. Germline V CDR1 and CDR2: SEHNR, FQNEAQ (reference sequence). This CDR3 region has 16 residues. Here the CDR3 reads CASSSDRGLSNQPQHF. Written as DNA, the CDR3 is TGTGCCAGCAGCTCGGACAGGGGATTGAGCAATCAGCCCCAGCATTTT.

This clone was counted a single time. CDR3 region: CSVKTGTSSTDTQYF. CDR3 nucleotides: TGCAGCGTCAAAACAGGTACTTCTAGCACAGATACGCAGTATTTT. The rearrangement uses TRBV29-1 and TRBJ2-3, with D perhaps matching TRBD1 (5 bases). Deletions cut 6 bases from V and 0 bases from J, with 16 bases between. Germline-derived CDR1 and CDR2 are SQVTM and ANQGSEA. CDR3 size: 15 residues.

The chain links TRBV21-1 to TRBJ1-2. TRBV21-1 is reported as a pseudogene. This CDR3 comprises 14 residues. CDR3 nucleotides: TGTGCCAGCAGCAACTCCGGGGGGAGGGGCGGCTACACCTTC. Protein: CASSNSGGRGGYTF.

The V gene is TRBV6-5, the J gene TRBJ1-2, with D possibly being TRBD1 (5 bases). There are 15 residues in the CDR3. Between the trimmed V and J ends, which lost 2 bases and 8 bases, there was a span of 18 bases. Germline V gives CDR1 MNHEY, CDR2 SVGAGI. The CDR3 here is CASSYRGGSTEGYTF. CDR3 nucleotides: TGTGCCAGCAGTTACAGGGGAGGGAGTACCGAGGGCTACACCTTC.

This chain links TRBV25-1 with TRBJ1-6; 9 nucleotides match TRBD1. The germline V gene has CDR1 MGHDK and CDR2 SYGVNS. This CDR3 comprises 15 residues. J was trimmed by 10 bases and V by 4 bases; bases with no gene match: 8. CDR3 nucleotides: TGTGCCAGCAGTGGCTCCGGGACAGGGAACTCACCCCTCCACTTT. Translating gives CASSGSGTGNSPLHF.

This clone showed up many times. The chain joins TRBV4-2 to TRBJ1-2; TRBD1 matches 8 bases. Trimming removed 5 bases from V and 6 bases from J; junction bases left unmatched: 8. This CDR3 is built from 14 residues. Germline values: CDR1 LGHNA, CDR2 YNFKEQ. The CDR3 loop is CASSTRQGRDGYTF. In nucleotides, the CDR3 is TGTGCCAGCAGCACCCGACAGGGGAGGGATGGCTACACCTTC.

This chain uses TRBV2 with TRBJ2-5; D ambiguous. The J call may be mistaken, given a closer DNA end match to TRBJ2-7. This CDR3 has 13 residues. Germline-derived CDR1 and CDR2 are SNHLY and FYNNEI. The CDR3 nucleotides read TGTGCCAGCAGGGATATTCCAGGTCCCGAGCAGTACTTC. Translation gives CASRDIPGPEQYF.

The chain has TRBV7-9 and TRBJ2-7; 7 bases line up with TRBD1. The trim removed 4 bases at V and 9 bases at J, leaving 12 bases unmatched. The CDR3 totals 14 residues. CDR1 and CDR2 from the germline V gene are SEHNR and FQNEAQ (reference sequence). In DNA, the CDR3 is TGTGCCAGCAGCTCGTCCGGGACAGCGACCGTGCAGTACTTC. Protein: CASSSSGTATVQYF.

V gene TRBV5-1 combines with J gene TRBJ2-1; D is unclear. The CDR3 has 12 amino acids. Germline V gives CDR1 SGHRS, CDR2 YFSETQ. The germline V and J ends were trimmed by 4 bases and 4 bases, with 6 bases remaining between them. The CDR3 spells CASSTDYNEQFF. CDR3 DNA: TGCGCCAGCAGCACAGATTACAATGAGCAGTTCTTC.

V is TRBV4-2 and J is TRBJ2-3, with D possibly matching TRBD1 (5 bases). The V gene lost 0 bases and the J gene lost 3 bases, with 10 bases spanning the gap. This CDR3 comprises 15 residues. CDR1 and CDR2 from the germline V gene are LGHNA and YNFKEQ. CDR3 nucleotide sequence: TGTGCCAGCAGCCAAGATCGTGGGGCTACAGATACGCAGTATTTT. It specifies CASSQDRGATDTQYF.

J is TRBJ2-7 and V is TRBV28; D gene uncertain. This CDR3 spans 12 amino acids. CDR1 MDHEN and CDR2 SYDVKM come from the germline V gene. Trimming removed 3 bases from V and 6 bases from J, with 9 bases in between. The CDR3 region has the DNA TGTGCCAGCAGTTTGGTGAAGAGCGAGCAGTACTTC. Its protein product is CASSLVKSEQYF.

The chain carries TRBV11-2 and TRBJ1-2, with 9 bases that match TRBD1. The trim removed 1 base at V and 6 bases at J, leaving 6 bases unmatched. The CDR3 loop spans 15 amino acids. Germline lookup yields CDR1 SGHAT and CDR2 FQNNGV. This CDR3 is CASSLAHRGPDGYTF. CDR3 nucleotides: TGTGCCAGCAGCTTAGCGCACAGGGGGCCGGATGGCTACACCTTC.

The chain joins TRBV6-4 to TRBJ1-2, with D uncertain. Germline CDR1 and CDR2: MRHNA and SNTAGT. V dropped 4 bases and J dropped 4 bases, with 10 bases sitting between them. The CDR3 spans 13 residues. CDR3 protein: CASSAGGGYGYTF. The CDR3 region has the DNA TGTGCCAGCAGTGCAGGAGGCGGCTATGGCTACACCTTC.

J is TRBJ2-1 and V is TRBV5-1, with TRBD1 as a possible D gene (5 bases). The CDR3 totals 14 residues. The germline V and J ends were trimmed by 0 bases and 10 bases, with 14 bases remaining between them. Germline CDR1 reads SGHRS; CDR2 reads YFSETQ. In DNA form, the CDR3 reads TGCGCCAGCAGCTTGGATTCTAGTTCAGGGGAGCAGTTCTTC. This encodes CASSLDSSSGEQFF.

DNA of the CDR3: TGCGCCAGCAGCCAAGAATACGGACAAGGGCAGCCCCAGCATTTT. This sequence encodes CASSQEYGQGQPQHF. The chain has TRBV4-3 and TRBJ1-5; the D gene is possibly TRBD1 (5 bases). V lost 0 bases and J lost 7, with 13 bases in between. This CDR3 has 15 residues. Germline assignment: CDR1 LGHNA and CDR2 YSLEER.

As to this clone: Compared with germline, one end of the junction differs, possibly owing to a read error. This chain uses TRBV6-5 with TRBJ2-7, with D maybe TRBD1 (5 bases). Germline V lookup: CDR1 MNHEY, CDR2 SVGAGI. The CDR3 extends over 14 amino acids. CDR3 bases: TGTGCCAGCAGTCCAGGGTCGGTCTCCCACGAGCAGTACTTC. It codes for CASSPGSVSHEQYF.

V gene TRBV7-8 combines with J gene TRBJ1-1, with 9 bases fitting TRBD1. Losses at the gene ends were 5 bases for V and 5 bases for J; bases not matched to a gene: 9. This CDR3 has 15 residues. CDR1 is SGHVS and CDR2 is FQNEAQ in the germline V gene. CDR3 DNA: TGTGCCAGCAGCCCCTCGGGACAGGGTAGGACTGAAGCTTTCTTT. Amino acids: CASSPSGQGRTEAFF.